The T cell receptor (beta chain) under discussion was sequenced for a study of cytomegalovirus exposure and HLA in healthy donors. Overall study findings and caveats: Sequencing likely produced, as an artifact, a cluster of highly shared sequence variants.

This clone has just a few counts. Its antigen is currently unknown. PCR primers comprised 60 Vbeta and 13 Jbeta primers. The assay was immunoSEQ multiplex PCR, and TCRdb's table has in-frame clones only and misses some. The profile covers 200,000 to 250,000 clones, with approximately 79% appearing a single time and around 1.7% taken by the ten largest. The sample consisted of PBMCs. The TCR comes from a man in his fifties in good health and CMV-seronegative.

CDR3 bases: TGCAGTGCCCTGGGAGACACTGAAGCTTTCTTT. Its protein is CSALGDTEAFF. V gene TRBV20-1 combines with J gene TRBJ1-1; D gene ambiguous. V was pared by 6 bases and J by 3 bases, with 8 bases between. Germline V gives CDR1 DFQATT, CDR2 SNEGSKA (reference sequence). The CDR3 length is 11 residues.